This TCR beta chain is from a study of shared clonotypes between healthy human individuals. The assay was immunoSEQ multiplex PCR, and TCRdb's table has in-frame clones only and misses some. The repertoire holds 2 million to 2.5 million clones, with about 95% as singletons. The CDR3 has 14 residues. Germline V gene sequence: CDR1 SNHLY, CDR2 FYNNEI. Deletions cut 4 bases from V and 1 base from J, with 10 bases between. The V call is TRBV2, the J call TRBJ1-2; D is perhaps TRBD1 (6 bases). The TCR was taken from a man between 18 and 29 years old in good health. Sequencing used naive CD4+ T cells sorted from blood. Subset: CD45RA+ positively selected. The CDR3: CASSVAGDNYGYTF. DNA for the CDR3: TGTGCCAGCAGTGTGGCAGGGGATAACTATGGCTACACCTTC.